The 7 T cell receptor beta chains below were found in one sample sequenced in a study of cytomegalovirus exposure and HLA in healthy donors. The PCR contained 60 Vbeta and 13 Jbeta primers. Only in-frame clones appear in the TCRdb table, and some are missing; sequencing was by immunoSEQ multiplex PCR. In the table there are around 95,000 clones, around 72% of which are singletons. Sequencing used PBMCs. The source is a male donor in good health and CMV-seronegative.

The sample holds one count of this clone. The chain combines TRBV9 with TRBJ2-3; TRBD2 might be the D (5 bases). V was trimmed by 0 bases and J by 6 bases, leaving 5 bases between them. CDR3 length: 12 residues. The V gene's germline CDR1 is SGDLS and CDR2 YYNGEE. In nucleotides, the CDR3 is TGTGCCAGCAGCGTAGGAGGGGATACGCAGTATTTT. Translating gives CASSVGGDTQYF.

The gene calls are TRBV20-1 and TRBJ2-7; D uncertain. V lost 7 bases and J lost 0, with 7 bases in between. This CDR3 spans 11 amino acids. Germline CDR1 DFQATT, CDR2 SNEGSKA (reference sequence). As DNA, the CDR3 is TGCAGTGGTTACTTCTCCTACGAGCAGTACTTC. This encodes CSGYFSYEQYF.

The chain recombines TRBV5-3 with TRBJ2-3; weak D call: TRBD1 (8 bases). TRBV5-3 has ORF status, its function being uncertain. V shed 0 bases and J shed 4 bases, with 12 bases lying between them. This CDR3 is 15 amino acids long. The CDR3 loop is CARSLGQGRADTQYF. The CDR3 DNA reads as TGTGCCAGAAGCTTGGGACAGGGGAGGGCAGATACGCAGTATTTT.

V is TRBV18 and J is TRBJ2-7; D uncertain. The CDR3 consists of 13 residues. V was trimmed by 3 bases and J by 5 bases, leaving 11 bases between them. Germline CDR1 and CDR2: KGHSH and LQKENI. The CDR3 loop is CASSPVEVDEQYF. CDR3 nucleotides: TGTGCCAGCTCACCCGTTGAAGTAGACGAGCAGTACTTC.

For the CDR3, the DNA is TGTGCCAGCAGCTTTTTTGTCAGGACTAGCGGAGGGGGGGGGTACGAGCAGTACTTC. Its translation: CASSFFVRTSGGGGYEQYF. The V and J genes are TRBV5-6 and TRBJ2-7; TRBD2 matches 10 bases. After removal of 2 bases from V and 4 bases from J, the junction contained 18 bases not matched to a gene. The CDR3 spans 19 residues. The germline gives CDR1 SGHDT, CDR2 YYEEEE.

This sequence joins TRBV6-5 and TRBJ2-5; tentative D call: TRBD1 (6 bases). Trimming cost V 6 bases and J 1 base, with 12 bases left between them. The CDR3 runs 14 residues. The germline V gene encodes CDR1 MNHEY and CDR2 SVGAGI. CDR3 amino acids: CASRKDRPQETQYF. CDR3 DNA: TGTGCCAGCAGGAAGGACAGACCCCAAGAGACCCAGTACTTC.

The chain has TRBV27 and TRBJ2-5; TRBD1 might be the D (6 bases). Per the germline V gene, CDR1 is MNHEY and CDR2 is SMNVEV (reference sequence). This CDR3 is built from 17 residues. The ends were cut back, 6 bases at V and 2 bases at J, with 22 bases in the middle. The CDR3 sequence: CASSKLVSQDRQETQYF. Here the CDR3 DNA reads TGTGCCAGCAGCAAACTGGTTTCTCAGGACAGACAAGAGACCCAGTACTTC.